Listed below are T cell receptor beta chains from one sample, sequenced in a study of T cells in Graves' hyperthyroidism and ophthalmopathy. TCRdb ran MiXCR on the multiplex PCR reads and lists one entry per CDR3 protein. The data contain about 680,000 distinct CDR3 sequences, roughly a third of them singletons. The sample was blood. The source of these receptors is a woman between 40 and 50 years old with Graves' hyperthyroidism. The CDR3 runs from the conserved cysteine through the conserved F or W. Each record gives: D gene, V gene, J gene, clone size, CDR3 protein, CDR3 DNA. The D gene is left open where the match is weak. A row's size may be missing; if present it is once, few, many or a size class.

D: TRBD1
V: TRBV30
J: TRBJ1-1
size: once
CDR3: CAWDRGEYTEAFF
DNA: TGTGCCTGGGACAGGGGGGAATACACTGAAGCTTTCTTT

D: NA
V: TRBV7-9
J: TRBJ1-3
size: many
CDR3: CASSQSGVFGNTIYF
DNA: TGTGCCAGCAGCCAATCCGGTGTATTCGGAAACACCATATATTTT

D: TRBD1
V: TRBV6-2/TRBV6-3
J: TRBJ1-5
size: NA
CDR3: CASNSRGSNRPQHF
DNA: TGTGCCAGCAATTCCAGGGGGTCCAATCGGCCCCAGCATTTT

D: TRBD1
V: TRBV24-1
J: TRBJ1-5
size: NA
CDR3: CATSATWTGADQPQHF
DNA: TGTGCCACCAGTGCCACCTGGACAGGGGCCGATCAGCCCCAGCATTTT

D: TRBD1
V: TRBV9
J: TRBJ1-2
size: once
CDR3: CASSATGQDYGYTF
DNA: TGTGCCAGCAGCGCCACCGGACAGGACTATGGCTACACCTTC

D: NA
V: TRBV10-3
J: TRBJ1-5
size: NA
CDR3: CAISSPGRSRNQPQHF
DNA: TGTGCCATCAGTTCCCCGGGGAGGTCGCGCAATCAGCCCCAGCATTTT

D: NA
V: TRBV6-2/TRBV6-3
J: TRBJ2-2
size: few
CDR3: CASSYSWELFF
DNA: TGTGCCAGCAGTTACTCTTGGGAGCTGTTTTTT

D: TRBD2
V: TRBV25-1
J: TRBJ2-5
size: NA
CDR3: CASSEWAGASGRETQYF
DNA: TGTGCCAGCAGTGAATGGGCAGGGGCTAGCGGGAGAGAGACCCAGTACTTC

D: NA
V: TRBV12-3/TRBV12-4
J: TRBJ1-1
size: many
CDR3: CASTPRRQGNTEAFF
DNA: TGTGCCAGCACCCCCAGGAGGCAGGGGAACACTGAAGCTTTCTTT

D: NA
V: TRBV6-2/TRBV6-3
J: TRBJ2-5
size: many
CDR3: CASLLGLTVRETQYF
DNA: TGTGCCAGCCTACTCGGACTGACCGTGAGGGAAACCCAGTACTTC

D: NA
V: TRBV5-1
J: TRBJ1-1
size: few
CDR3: CASSPRQDWNTEAFF
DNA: TGCGCCAGCAGCCCAAGACAAGACTGGAACACTGAAGCTTTCTTT

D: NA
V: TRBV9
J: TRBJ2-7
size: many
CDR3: CASSAPDSNYEQYF
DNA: TGTGCCAGCAGTGCCCCCGACTCGAACTACGAGCAGTACTTC

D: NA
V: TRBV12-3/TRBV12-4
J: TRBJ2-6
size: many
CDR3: CASSISLGAGANVLTF
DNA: TGTGCCAGCAGCATATCGTTGGGGGCTGGGGCCAACGTCCTGACTTTC

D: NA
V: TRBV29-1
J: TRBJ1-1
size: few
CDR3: CSVERSTMNTEAFF
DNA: TGCAGCGTTGAACGATCGACCATGAACACTGAAGCTTTCTTT

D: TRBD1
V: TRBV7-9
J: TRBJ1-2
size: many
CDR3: CASSSRDSLNYGYTF
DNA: TGTGCCAGCAGCTCGAGGGACAGCCTTAACTATGGCTACACCTTC

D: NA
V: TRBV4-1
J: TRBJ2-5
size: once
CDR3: CASSNGVQETQYF
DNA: TGCGCCAGCAGCAACGGGGTCCAAGAGACCCAGTACTTC

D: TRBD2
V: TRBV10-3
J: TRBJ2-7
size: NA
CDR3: CAIKALAESYEQYF
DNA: TGTGCCATCAAGGCACTAGCGGAATCCTACGAGCAGTACTTC

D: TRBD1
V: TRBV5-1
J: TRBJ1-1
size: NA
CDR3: CASSPPGQGATEAFF
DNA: TGCGCCAGCAGCCCGCCGGGACAGGGGGCGACTGAAGCTTTCTTT

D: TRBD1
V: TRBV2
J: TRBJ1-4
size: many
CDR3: CASSGGQGLGKLFF
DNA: TGTGCCAGCAGTGGAGGACAGGGACTCGGAAAACTGTTTTTT

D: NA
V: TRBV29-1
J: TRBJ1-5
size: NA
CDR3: CSVGRDQPQHF
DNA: TGCAGCGTTGGCAGGGATCAGCCCCAGCATTTT

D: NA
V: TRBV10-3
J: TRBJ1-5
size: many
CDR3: CAISPLGSNQPQHF
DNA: TGTGCCATCAGCCCTTTGGGGAGCAATCAGCCCCAGCATTTT

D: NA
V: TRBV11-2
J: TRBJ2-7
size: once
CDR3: CASSYEGRGAEEQYF
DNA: TGTGCCAGCAGCTATGAAGGACGGGGGGCAGAAGAGCAGTACTTC

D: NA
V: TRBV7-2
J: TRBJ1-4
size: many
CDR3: CASSSLQGGGEKLFF
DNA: TGTGCCAGCAGCTCATTGCAGGGTGGAGGTGAAAAACTGTTTTTT

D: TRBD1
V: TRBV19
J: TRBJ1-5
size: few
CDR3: CASSINRDRGSSRSNQPQHF
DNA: TGTGCCAGTAGTATCAATCGGGACAGGGGAAGTAGCCGCAGCAATCAGCCCCAGCATTTT

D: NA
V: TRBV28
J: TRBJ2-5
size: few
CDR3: CASSLWEGDETQYF
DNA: TGTGCCAGCAGTTTATGGGAGGGGGATGAGACCCAGTACTTC

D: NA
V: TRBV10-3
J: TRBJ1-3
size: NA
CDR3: CASSVGTTEAGNTIYF
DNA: TGTGCCAGCAGTGTAGGGACAACCGAAGCTGGAAACACCATATATTTT

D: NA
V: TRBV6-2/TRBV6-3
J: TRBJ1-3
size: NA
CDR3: CASSRRAKRNTIYF
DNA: TGTGCCAGCAGCCGCCGGGCGAAAAGAAACACCATATATTTT

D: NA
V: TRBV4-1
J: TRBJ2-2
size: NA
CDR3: CASSGPLGTGELFF
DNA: TGCGCCAGCAGCGGCCCCCTGGGGACCGGGGAGCTGTTTTTT

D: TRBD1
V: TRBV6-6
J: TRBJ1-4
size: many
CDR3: CASGPGTGHEKLFF
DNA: TGTGCCAGCGGACCCGGGACAGGTCATGAAAAACTGTTTTTT

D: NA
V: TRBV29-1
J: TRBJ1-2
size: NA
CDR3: CSVLAGGGFAGYTF
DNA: TGCAGCGTTCTAGCGGGAGGCGGCTTTGCTGGCTACACCTTC

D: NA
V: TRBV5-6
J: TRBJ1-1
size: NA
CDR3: CASGLLWAEAFF
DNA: TGTGCCAGCGGACTCCTATGGGCTGAAGCTTTCTTT

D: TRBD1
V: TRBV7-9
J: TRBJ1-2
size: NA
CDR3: CASSHRDRGTF
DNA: TGTGCCAGCAGCCACCGGGACAGGGGCACCTTC

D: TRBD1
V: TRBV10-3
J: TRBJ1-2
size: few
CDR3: CASSEPGQGNYGYTF
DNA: TGTGCCAGCAGTGAACCGGGACAGGGTAACTATGGCTACACCTTC

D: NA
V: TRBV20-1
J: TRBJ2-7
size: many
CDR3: CSARDDPQGNEQYF
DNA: TGCAGTGCTAGAGATGATCCACAAGGCAACGAGCAGTACTTC

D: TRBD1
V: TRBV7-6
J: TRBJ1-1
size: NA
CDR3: CASSRTGAPEAFF
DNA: TGTGCCAGCAGCCGAACAGGGGCCCCTGAAGCTTTCTTT

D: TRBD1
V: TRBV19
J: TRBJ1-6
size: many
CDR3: CASSTGGDNSPLHF
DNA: TGTGCCAGTAGTACAGGGGGAGATAATTCACCCCTCCACTTT

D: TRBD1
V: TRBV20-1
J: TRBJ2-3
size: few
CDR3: CSASLTGLPDTQYF
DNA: TGCAGTGCTAGTCTGACAGGGCTGCCAGATACGCAGTATTTT

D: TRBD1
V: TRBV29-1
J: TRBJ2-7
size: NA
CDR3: CSVSGQGLSYEQYF
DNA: TGCAGCGTAAGTGGACAGGGGTTGTCCTACGAGCAGTACTTC

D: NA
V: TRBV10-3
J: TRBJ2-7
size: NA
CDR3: CASSSDLLYEQYF
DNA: TGTGCCAGCAGTTCCGACCTACTCTACGAGCAGTACTTC

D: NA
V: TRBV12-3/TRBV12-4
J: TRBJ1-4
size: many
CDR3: CASSLQGKQEKLFF
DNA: TGTGCCAGCAGTTTACAGGGGAAGCAGGAAAAACTGTTTTTT

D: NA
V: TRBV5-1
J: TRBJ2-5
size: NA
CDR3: CASSYPLGQETQYF
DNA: TGCGCCAGCAGCTATCCCTTGGGACAAGAGACCCAGTACTTC

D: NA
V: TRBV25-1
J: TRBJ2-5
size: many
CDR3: CASSELVIGETQYF
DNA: TGTGCCAGCAGTGAATTGGTAATCGGGGAGACCCAGTACTTC

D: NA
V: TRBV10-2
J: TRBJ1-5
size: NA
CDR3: CASSDPQSNQPQHF
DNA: TGCGCCAGCAGTGATCCGCAGTCAAATCAGCCCCAGCATTTT

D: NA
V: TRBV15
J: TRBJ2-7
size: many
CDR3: CATSRGFRRDSYEQYF
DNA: TGTGCCACCAGCAGAGGATTTCGTCGCGACTCCTACGAGCAGTACTTC

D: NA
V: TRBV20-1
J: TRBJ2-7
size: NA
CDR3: CSAGHRDPWEQYF
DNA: TGCAGTGCTGGACACAGGGACCCCTGGGAGCAGTACTTC

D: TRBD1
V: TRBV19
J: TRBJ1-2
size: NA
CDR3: CASSTGTGGGLYGYTF
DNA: TGTGCCAGTAGTACGGGGACAGGGGGCGGACTCTATGGCTACACCTTC

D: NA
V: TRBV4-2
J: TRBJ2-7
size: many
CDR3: CATRGRFYEQYF
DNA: TGTGCCACCAGGGGACGGTTCTACGAGCAGTACTTC

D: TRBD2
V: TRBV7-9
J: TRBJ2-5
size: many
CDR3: CASSLGHGAGGETQYF
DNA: TGTGCCAGCAGCTTAGGCCACGGGGCGGGAGGAGAGACCCAGTACTTC

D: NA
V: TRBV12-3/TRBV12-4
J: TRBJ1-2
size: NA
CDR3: CASSRRDSRIYGHTF
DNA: TGTGCCAGCAGCCGACGGGACTCACGGATTTATGGCCACACCTTC

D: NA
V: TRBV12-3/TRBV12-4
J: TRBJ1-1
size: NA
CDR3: CANSLMAMNTEAFF
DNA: TGTGCCAACAGTTTAATGGCTATGAACACTGAAGCTTTCTTT

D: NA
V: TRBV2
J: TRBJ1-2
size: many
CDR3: CASGFRDELLYGYTF
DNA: TGTGCCAGCGGTTTCAGGGACGAGCTATTATATGGCTACACCTTC

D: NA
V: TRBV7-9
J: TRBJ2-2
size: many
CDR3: CASSLVVATGELFF
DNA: TGTGCCAGCAGCTTAGTGGTAGCCACCGGGGAGCTGTTTTTT